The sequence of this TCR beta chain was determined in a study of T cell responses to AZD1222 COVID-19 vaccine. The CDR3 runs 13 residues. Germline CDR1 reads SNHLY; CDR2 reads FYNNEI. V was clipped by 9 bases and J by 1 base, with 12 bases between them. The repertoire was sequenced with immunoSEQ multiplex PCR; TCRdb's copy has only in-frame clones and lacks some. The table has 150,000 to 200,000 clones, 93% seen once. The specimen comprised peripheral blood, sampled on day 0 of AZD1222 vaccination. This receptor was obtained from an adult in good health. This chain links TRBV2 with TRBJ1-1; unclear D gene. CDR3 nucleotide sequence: TGTGCCAGGATACGGGAAAGGAACACTGAAGCTTTCTTT. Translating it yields CARIRERNTEAFF.